The clone carrying this TCR beta chain was seen a few times. Its target is unknown. The same CDR3 is also encoded by other DNA sequences in this sample. All participating donors were Caucasian adults from Nashville, Tennessee. The CDR3 has 10 residues. Germline values: CDR1 GTSNPN, CDR2 SVGIG (reference sequence). This record comes from a study of shared clonotypes between healthy human individuals. General observations from the study: Genetic and exposure-history diversity was limited by the small donor number.

Genomic DNA from each subset was divided evenly over several immunoSEQ plates. Some clones are missing from TCRdb's copy, which holds only in-frame ones; the method was immunoSEQ multiplex PCR. The data contain 1 million to 1.2 million clones, approximately 80% of them singletons. The sequenced material came from memory CD4+ T cells from PBMCs. Subset indicated: CD45RA-negative fraction. This rearrangement joins TRBV30 to TRBJ2-5; the D is unclear. This receptor was obtained from a man younger than 35 in good health. Some clones in this sample may be carry-over from other donors' samples. The CDR3 sequence is CAWSGETQYF. The CDR3 coding sequence is TGTGCATGGTCCGGGGAGACCCAGTACTTC. Complete variable domain (other parts from reference TRBV30 and TRBJ2-5): SQTIHQWPATLVQPVGSPLSLECTVEGTSNPNLYWYRQAAGRGLQLLFYSVGIGQISSEVPQNLSASRPQDRQFILSSKKLLLSDSGFYLCAWSGETQYFGPGTRLLVL.